A selection of T cell receptor beta chains follows, all from one sample in a study of blood T cell repertoires in COVID-19. Sequencing used immunoSEQ multiplex PCR; TCRdb keeps in-frame clones, though not all of them. This table holds 150,000 to 200,000 clones, around 80% found once. Sequenced material: PBMCs or T cells enriched from blood (not recorded which). The receptor source for this set is a woman aged 45-60 years in a cohort exposed to, infected with or recovered from COVID-19 (not recorded which). The CDR3 runs from the conserved cysteine through the conserved F or W. D genes are given only for firm matches. Clone size appears in some rows only: once, few, many, or a class for an expanded clone.

size	V	J	D	DNA	CDR3
NA	TRBV19	TRBJ2-5	TRBD2	TGTGCCAGTAGTAGGAATAGCGGGGGTTGGGAGACCCAGTACTTC	CASSRNSGGWETQYF
NA	TRBV19	TRBJ2-7	TRBD2	TGTGCCAGTAGTAAACCTAGCGGGGGAAGCTCCTACGAGCAGTACTTC	CASSKPSGGSSYEQYF
once	TRBV27	TRBJ2-7	TRBD1	TGTGCCAGCAGTGTAAGGGACAGGTCGGCCGAGCAGTACTTC	CASSVRDRSAEQYF
NA	TRBV5-6	TRBJ2-5	TRBD2	TGTGCCAGCAGCTTGCTAGCGGGGAGGTTAGAGACCCAGTACTTC	CASSLLAGRLETQYF
NA	TRBV28	TRBJ1-2	TRBD1	TGTGCCAGCAGTTCCACCGGGCGGGCCCGACAGGGTGGCTATGGCTACACCTTC	CASSSTGRARQGGYGYTF
NA	TRBV5-4	TRBJ2-1	TRBD2	TGTGCCAGCAACAACGGACTAGCTTCGTACAATGAGCAGTTCTTC	CASNNGLASYNEQFF
NA	TRBV15	TRBJ2-1	TRBD2	TGTGCCACCAACCCGCCGGGACTAGCGGGGAATGAGCAGTTCTTC	CATNPPGLAGNEQFF
NA	TRBV21-1	TRBJ2-1	NA	TGTGCCAGCAAGTCAAATTGTGGGACAGGACACAATGAGCAGTTCTTC	CASKSNCGTGHNEQFF
NA	TRBV5-8	TRBJ1-5	NA	TGTGCCAGCAGCTTGGGATTGAAAGAGCAGCCCCAGCATTTT	CASSLGLKEQPQHF
NA	TRBV6-2/TRBV6-3	TRBJ2-7	NA	TGTGCCAGCAGCGAACAGAAAGGCGCCTACGAGCAGTACTTC	CASSEQKGAYEQYF
NA	TRBV3-1/TRBV3-2	TRBJ2-3	NA	TGTGCCAGCAGCGCCCAGGGGTTAATTGATACGCAGTATTTT	CASSAQGLIDTQYF
NA	TRBV30	TRBJ2-7	NA	TGTGCCTGGAGTGTGCCGGGTTCCCTATCCCTATACGAGCAGTACTTC	CAWSVPGSLSLYEQYF
once	TRBV4-3	TRBJ1-5	NA	TGCGCCAGCAGCCGGGAGATTAATCAGCCCCAGCATTTT	CASSREINQPQHF
NA	TRBV5-6	TRBJ2-4	TRBD1	TGTGCCAGCAGCCCTCCGACAGGGACAAAAAACATTCAGTACTTC	CASSPPTGTKNIQYF
NA	TRBV18	TRBJ1-3	NA	TGTGCCAGCTCAATCGGCACTGAGGCTGGAAACACCATATATTTT	CASSIGTEAGNTIYF
NA	TRBV21-1	TRBJ2-7	NA	TGTGCCAGCAGCAAACCCAACCCTCGAGGGTGGGGAGTTTTCTACGAGCAGTACTTC	CASSKPNPRGWGVFYEQYF
NA	TRBV9	TRBJ2-5	TRBD2	TGTGCCAGCAGCGGATTAGCGGGACTCCAAGAGACCCAGTACTTC	CASSGLAGLQETQYF
NA	TRBV2	TRBJ1-2	NA	TGTGCCAGCAGTGAGAACAGGGAGAACTATGGCTACACCTTC	CASSENRENYGYTF
NA	TRBV7-2	TRBJ2-1	NA	TGTGCCAGCAGCCTTGGGACATACAATGAGCAGTTCTTC	CASSLGTYNEQFF
NA	TRBV7-2	TRBJ2-2	TRBD2	TGTGCCAGCAGCATTGCCGGGACTAGTTTTTCCGGGGAGCTGTTTTTT	CASSIAGTSFSGELFF
NA	TRBV7-2	TRBJ2-1	TRBD2	TGTGCCAGCAGCCCAGGACTAGCGGGGTTTCCCCAGGACAATGAGCAGTTCTTC	CASSPGLAGFPQDNEQFF
NA	TRBV7-3	TRBJ2-1	TRBD2	TGTGCCAGCAGCCCCAGTCGAGTAGCGGGAGGTAAGCAGTTCTTC	CASSPSRVAGGKQFF
NA	TRBV24-1	TRBJ1-1	NA	TGTGCCACCAGTGCGGGGTATGCGCATGAAGCTTTCTTT	CATSAGYAHEAFF
NA	TRBV6-6	TRBJ1-3	NA	TGTGCCAGCAGTCCTGACACCCGAAACACCATATATTTT	CASSPDTRNTIYF
NA	TRBV19	TRBJ1-1	NA	TGTGCCAGTAGTACACAGGGAGGGGGCACTGAAGCTTTCTTT	CASSTQGGGTEAFF
once	TRBV7-9	TRBJ2-7	NA	TGTGCCAGCTGGGCCGACAGGCCAGACTCCTACGAGCAGTACTTC	CASWADRPDSYEQYF
NA	TRBV18	TRBJ1-2	NA	TGTGCCAGCTCGCTACCGGAAGGGGCGAACTATGGCTACACCTTC	CASSLPEGANYGYTF
NA	TRBV7-2	TRBJ2-7	NA	TGTGCCAGCAGCTTGTCCGCGACTACCCTCGTCGAGCAGTACTTC	CASSLSATTLVEQYF
once	TRBV6-6	TRBJ2-3	NA	TGTGCCAGCAGCACTAGGGCAGGGGGGAGCACAGATACGCAGTATTTT	CASSTRAGGSTDTQYF
NA	TRBV28	TRBJ2-3	TRBD2	TGTGCCAGCAGTTTAAGGCCGACTAGCGGGGGAGGTACGCAGTATTTT	CASSLRPTSGGGTQYF
many	TRBV6-5	TRBJ1-1	NA	TGTGCCAGCAGTCCCACGGGGTACACTGAAGCTTTCTTT	CASSPTGYTEAFF